The text below deals with one TCR beta chain. The CDR3 consists of 16 residues. CDR1 and CDR2 from the germline V gene are MNHNS and SASEGT. V lost 2 bases and J lost 3, with 15 bases in between. This entry is derived from a study of T and B cells in COVID-19 patients. BIOMED2 TRB-A/B primer pools were used in multiplex TRB PCR. TCRdb reanalysed the multiplex PCR reads using MiXCR and keeps one entry per CDR3 protein. The sample holds 14,000 or so distinct CDR3 sequences, approximately 28% seen once. Each TRB amplification used roughly 230-550 ng of genomic DNA from blood. This rearrangement joins TRBV6-1 to TRBJ2-3; a possible D gene is TRBD1 (5 bases). The sequencing input was blood. This TCR was recovered from a human donor who had recovered from COVID-19. CDR3 coding DNA: TGTGCCAGCAGTGAAACGTGGGGCCGATCTACAGATACGCAGTATTTT. This translates into CASSETWGRSTDTQYF.